This T cell receptor (beta chain) was sequenced during a study of blood T cell repertoires in COVID-19. At the level of the study: There were acute and convalescent COVID-19 samples, and they came from the United States, Italy and Spain. T cells, B-cell-depleted T cells, or PBMCs supplied cDNA or gDNA.

Source study methods: Estimation of nucleated cell counts relied on the amplification of reference gene primers. Repertoires were generated with immunoSEQ multiplex PCR, while TCRdb's copy carries only in-frame clones and drops some. V and J calls plus clone size are reproduced from that table; the DNA served to infer D and trimming. The sample records 65,000 to 85,000 clones, roughly 88% being singletons. The sequence was obtained from a human donor in a cohort sampled during active COVID-19. Specimen: peripheral blood.

The CDR3 loop reads CASSQMGQGSDTQYF. DNA of the CDR3: TGTGCCAGCAGCCAAATGGGACAGGGGTCAGATACGCAGTATTTT. V and J are TRBV3-1 (or the pseudogene TRBV3-2) and TRBJ2-3; TRBD1 matches 10 bases. Trimming at V came to 2 bases and at J to 4 bases, leaving 3 bases not matched to a gene. Looked up from germline, CDR1 is LGHDT and CDR2 is YNNKEL (reference sequence). The CDR3 is 15 amino acids.